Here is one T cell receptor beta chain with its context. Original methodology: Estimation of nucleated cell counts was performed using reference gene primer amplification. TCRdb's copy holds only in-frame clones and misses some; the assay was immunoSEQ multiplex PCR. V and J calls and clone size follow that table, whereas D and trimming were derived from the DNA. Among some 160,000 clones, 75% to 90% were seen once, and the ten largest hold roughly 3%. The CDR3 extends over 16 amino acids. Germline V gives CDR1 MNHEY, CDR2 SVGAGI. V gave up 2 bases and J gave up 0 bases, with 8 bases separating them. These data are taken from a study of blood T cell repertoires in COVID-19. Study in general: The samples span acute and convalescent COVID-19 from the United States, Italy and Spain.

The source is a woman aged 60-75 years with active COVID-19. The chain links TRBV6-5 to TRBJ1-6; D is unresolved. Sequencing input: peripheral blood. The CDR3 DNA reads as TGTGCCAGCAGTTACGCAGCGAGCTCCTATAATTCACCCCTCCACTTT. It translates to CASSYAASSYNSPLHF.